In its sample, the clone carrying this T cell receptor beta chain was seen many times. Its antigen is not known. Germline V gives CDR1 WSHSY, CDR2 SAAADI. Trimming pared 3 bases from V and 5 bases from J, leaving 4 bases between. CDR3 size: 11 residues. Time point in this sample: sample taken at primary tumor resection. Unsorted whole RNA from tumor, nontumor lung or frozen PBMC underwent sequencing. These data originate in a study of spatial heterogeneity in lung cancer. Findings and limits, study-wide: Tracking of tumor mutation counts was seen in expanded intratumoral alpha and beta TCR counts.

TCR cDNA molecules were tagged individually, and each one carried a unique molecular identifier. One entry per CDR3 protein, called by TCRdb with MiXCR from the 5' RACE reads. This repertoire shows over 25,000 distinct CDR3 sequences, about 6.6% found once; its top ten account for over 20%. This chain connects TRBV10-2 to TRBJ2-5; D call uncertain. Sequencing was performed on lung tumor tissue, taken at surgery. The clonotype comes from a male donor with early-stage non-small cell lung cancer. CDR3: CASSEVETQYF. The CDR3 DNA follows: TGCGCCAGCAGTGAAGTTGAGACCCAGTACTTC.